These 12 T cell receptor beta chains came from one sample sequenced in a study of neurological immune-mediated disorders. Each CDR3 protein is one row after TCRdb ran MiXCR on the 5' RACE reads. Seen here are roughly 4,000 distinct CDR3 sequences, about 30% observed once, and the top ten hold under 55%. The sequenced material came from CD8+ T cells from blood. Receptors were obtained from a man in his fifties with HTLV-1-associated myelopathy (HAM/TSP).

This clonotype is labeled large. V gene TRBV7-9 combines with J gene TRBJ2-2, with 9 bases that match TRBD1. The V and J ends lost 3 bases and 1 base, in that order; junction bases with no gene match: 0. The CDR3 runs 15 residues. Germline values: CDR1 SEHNR, CDR2 FQNEAQ (reference sequence). CDR3 region: CASSLDRGNTGELFF. CDR3 nucleotide sequence: TGTGCCAGCAGCTTGGACAGGGGGAACACCGGGGAGCTGTTTTTT. Complete variable domain (other parts from reference TRBV7-9 and TRBJ2-2): DTGVSQNPRHKITKRGQNVTFRCDPISEHNRLYWYRQTLGQGPEFLTYFQNEAQLEKSRLLSDRFSAERPKGSFSTLEIQRTEQGDSAMYLCASSLDRGNTGELFFGEGSRLTVL.

The rearrangement joins TRBV5-1 to TRBJ1-5, with a possible D match to TRBD1 (6 bases). Germline V CDR1 and CDR2: SGHRS, YFSETQ. Trimming left V 2 bases short and J 5 bases short, with 8 bases between. The CDR3 contains 13 residues. Here the CDR3 DNA reads TGCGCCAGCAGCTTCAGGGGCGATCAGCCCCAGCATTTT. The encoded protein is CASSFRGDQPQHF.

This clonotype was counted at least ten times. V gene TRBV20-1 combines with J gene TRBJ1-2; TRBD1 is a possible D gene (5 bases). CDR1 and CDR2 from the germline V gene are DFQATT and SNEGSKA (reference sequence). The CDR3 loop spans 15 amino acids. The V end lost 0 bases, the J end lost 4 bases, and 15 bases lay between the germline ends. CDR3 nucleotide sequence: TGCAGTGCTAGAGAGGCAGGGATAGGGCTCTATGGCTACACCTTC. Translated, it gives CSAREAGIGLYGYTF.

The V gene is TRBV11-3, the J gene TRBJ2-1; TRBD1 aligns across 7 bases. J was trimmed by 0 bases and V by 4 bases; bases with no gene match: 9. Germline CDR1 SGHNT, CDR2 YENEEA. The CDR3 is 17 amino acids. CDR3 loop: CASSSRPGQSSYNEQFF. The CDR3 DNA reads as TGTGCCAGCAGCTCACGTCCGGGACAGAGCTCCTACAATGAGCAGTTCTTC.

In its sample, this clonotype was seen a few times. The CDR3 nucleotides read TGTGCCAGCAGCCAAGCCGGGACACCCCGGGATGAGCAGTTCTTC. Its protein is CASSQAGTPRDEQFF. The J gene is TRBJ2-1, the V gene TRBV3-1; weak D call: TRBD1 (6 bases). There are 15 residues in the CDR3. V was cut by 1 base and J by 8 bases, with 15 bases left in between. Germline CDR1 LGHDT, CDR2 YNNKEL (reference sequence).

A note on this clonotype: Its ends do not fully match the called genes, so a read error is possible. The CDR3, as DNA: TGTGCCAGCAGTGTAGCGGGGGATTACAATGAGCTCTTC. This encodes CASSVAGDYNELF. The rearrangement links TRBV25-1 to TRBJ2-1, with 9 bases fitting TRBD2. The V gene's germline CDR1 is MGHDK and CDR2 SYGVNS. This CDR3 comprises 13 residues.

This clonotype was found many times. V is TRBV7-9 and J is TRBJ2-2, with 9 positions matching TRBD1. V shed 7 bases and J 6 bases; nucleotides not matched to a gene: 6. The CDR3 runs 14 residues. Per the germline V gene, CDR1 is SEHNR and CDR2 is FQNEAQ (reference sequence). The CDR3 loop is CASIRDRESGELFF. In DNA form, the CDR3 reads TGTGCCAGCATTCGGGACAGGGAGTCCGGGGAGCTGTTTTTT.

This clonotype was counted ten times or more. This sequence joins TRBV24-1 and TRBJ2-2; D is uncertain. Trimming removed 4 bases from V and 2 bases from J, with 4 bases in between. Germline V lookup: CDR1 KGHDR, CDR2 SFDVKD. The CDR3 sequence is 13 residues long. The CDR3 DNA follows: TGTGCCACCAGTGACCCTAACACCGGGGAGCTGTTTTTT. Amino acids: CATSDPNTGELFF.

This clonotype has a handful of counts. This sequence joins TRBV20-1 and TRBJ2-3; 11 positions agree with TRBD2. The V gene's germline CDR1 is DFQATT and CDR2 SNEGSKA (reference sequence). Germline trimming cut 6 bases from V and 3 bases from J; bases unmatched to any gene: 5. The CDR3 contains 14 residues. The CDR3 DNA sequence: TGCAGTGCAAGACTAGCGGGATCAACAGATACGCAGTATTTT. The encoded protein is CSARLAGSTDTQYF.

This clonotype was recorded many times. The chain combines TRBV5-1 with TRBJ1-5, with 7 bases aligning to TRBD1. Germline CDR1 reads SGHRS; CDR2 reads YFSETQ. The CDR3 length is 15 residues. With 0 bases clipped from V and 4 bases from J, the junction kept 4 bases outside the gene matches. CDR3 sequence: CASSLEGARNQPQHF. The CDR3 region has the DNA TGCGCCAGCAGCTTGGAGGGGGCCCGTAATCAGCCCCAGCATTTT.

This clonotype appeared many times. The chain recombines TRBV27 with TRBJ1-1; D unclear. This CDR3 has 15 amino acids. V was trimmed by 5 bases and J by 0 bases, leaving 13 bases between them. Germline CDR1 is MNHEY and CDR2 is SMNVEV (reference sequence). CDR3 coding DNA: TGTGCCAGCAGTCTCTCCCCTGGAGTGAACACTGAAGCTTTCTTT. Amino acid sequence: CASSLSPGVNTEAFF.

This clonotype has more than one count but fewer than ten. The genes are TRBV7-6 and TRBJ2-1; 9 positions agree with TRBD1. V shed 5 bases and J 6 bases; nucleotides not matched to a gene: 5. Germline CDR1 reads SGHVS; CDR2 reads FNYEAQ. The CDR3 has 14 amino acids. CDR3 DNA: TGTGCCAGCAGCCTACAGGGGGCAGTCAATGAGCAGTTCTTC. Translation gives CASSLQGAVNEQFF.